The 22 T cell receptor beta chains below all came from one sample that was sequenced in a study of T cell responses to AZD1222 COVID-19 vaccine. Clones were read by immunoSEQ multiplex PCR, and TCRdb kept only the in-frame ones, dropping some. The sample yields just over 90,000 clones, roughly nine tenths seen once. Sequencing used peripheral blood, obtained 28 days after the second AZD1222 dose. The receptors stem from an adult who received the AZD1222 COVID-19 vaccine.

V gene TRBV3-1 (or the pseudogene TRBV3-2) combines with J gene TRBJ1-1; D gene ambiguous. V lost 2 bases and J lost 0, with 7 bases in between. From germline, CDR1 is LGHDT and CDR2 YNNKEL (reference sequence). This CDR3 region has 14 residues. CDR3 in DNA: TGTGCCAGCAGCCAAACTACAGTGAACACTGAAGCTTTCTTT. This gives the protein CASSQTTVNTEAFF.

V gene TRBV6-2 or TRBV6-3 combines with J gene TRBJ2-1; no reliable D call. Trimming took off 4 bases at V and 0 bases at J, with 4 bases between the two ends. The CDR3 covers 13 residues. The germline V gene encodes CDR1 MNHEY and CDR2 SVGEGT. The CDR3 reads CASSFYSYNEQFF. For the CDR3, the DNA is TGTGCCAGCAGTTTTTACTCCTACAATGAGCAGTTCTTC.

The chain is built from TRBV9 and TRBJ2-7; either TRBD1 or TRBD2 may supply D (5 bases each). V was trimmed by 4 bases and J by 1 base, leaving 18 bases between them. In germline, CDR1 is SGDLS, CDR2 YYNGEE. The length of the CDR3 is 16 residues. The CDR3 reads CASSPFSGTLSYEQYF. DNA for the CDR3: TGTGCCAGCAGCCCGTTTTCCGGGACGCTTTCCTACGAGCAGTACTTC.

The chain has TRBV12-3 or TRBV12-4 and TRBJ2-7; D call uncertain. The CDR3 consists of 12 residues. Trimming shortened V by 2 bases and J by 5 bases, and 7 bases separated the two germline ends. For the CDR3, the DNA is TGTGCCAGCAGTTTATCAGGCCACGAGCAGTACTTC. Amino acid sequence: CASSLSGHEQYF.

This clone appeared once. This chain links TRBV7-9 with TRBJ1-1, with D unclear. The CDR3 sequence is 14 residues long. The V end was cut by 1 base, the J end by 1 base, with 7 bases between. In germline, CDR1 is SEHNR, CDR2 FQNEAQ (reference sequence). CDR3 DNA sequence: TGTGCCAGCAGCTTAGGGCCCAGGAACACTGAAGCTTTCTTT. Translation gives CASSLGPRNTEAFF.

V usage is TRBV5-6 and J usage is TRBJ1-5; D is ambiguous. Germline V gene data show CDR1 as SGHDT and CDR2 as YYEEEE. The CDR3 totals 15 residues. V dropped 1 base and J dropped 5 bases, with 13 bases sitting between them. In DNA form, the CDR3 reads TGTGCCAGCAGCTTGACTCCGGCGGGTGATCAGCCCCAGCATTTT. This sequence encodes CASSLTPAGDQPQHF. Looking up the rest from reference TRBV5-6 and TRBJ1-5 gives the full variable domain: DAGVTQSPTHLIKTRGQQVTLRCSPKSGHDTVSWYQQALGQGPQFIFQYYEEEERQRGNFPDRFSGHQFPNYSSELNVNALLLGDSALYLCASSLTPAGDQPQHFGDGTRLSIL.

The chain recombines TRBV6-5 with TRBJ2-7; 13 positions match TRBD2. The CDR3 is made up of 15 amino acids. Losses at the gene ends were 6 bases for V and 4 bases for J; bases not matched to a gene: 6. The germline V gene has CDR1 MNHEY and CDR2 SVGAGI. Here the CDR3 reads CASREGLAGLYEQYF. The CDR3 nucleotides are TGTGCCAGCAGAGAGGGACTAGCGGGGCTTTACGAGCAGTACTTC.

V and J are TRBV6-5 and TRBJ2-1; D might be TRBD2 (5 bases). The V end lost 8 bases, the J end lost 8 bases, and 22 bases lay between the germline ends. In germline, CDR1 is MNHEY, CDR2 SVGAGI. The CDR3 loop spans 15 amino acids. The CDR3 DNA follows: TGTGCCAGCCCAGAAAAGAGGGCCATTCTAGATGAGCAGTTCTTC. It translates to CASPEKRAILDEQFF.

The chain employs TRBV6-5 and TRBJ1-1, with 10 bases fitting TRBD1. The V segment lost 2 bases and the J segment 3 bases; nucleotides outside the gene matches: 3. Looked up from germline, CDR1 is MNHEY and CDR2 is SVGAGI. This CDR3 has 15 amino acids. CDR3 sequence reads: CASSYGTGEDTEAFF. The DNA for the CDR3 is TGTGCCAGCAGTTACGGGACAGGGGAAGACACTGAAGCTTTCTTT.

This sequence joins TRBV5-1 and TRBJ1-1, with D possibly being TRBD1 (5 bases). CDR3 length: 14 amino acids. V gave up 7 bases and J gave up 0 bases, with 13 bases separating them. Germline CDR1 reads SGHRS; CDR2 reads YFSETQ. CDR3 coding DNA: TGCGCCAGCGGCGAATGGGACGTGAACACTGAAGCTTTCTTT. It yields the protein CASGEWDVNTEAFF.

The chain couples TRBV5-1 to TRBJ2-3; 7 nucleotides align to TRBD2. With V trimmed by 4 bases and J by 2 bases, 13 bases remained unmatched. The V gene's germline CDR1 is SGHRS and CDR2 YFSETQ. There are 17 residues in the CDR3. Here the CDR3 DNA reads TGCGCCAGCAGCCCTCTACCGATCGGGGGGAACACAGATACGCAGTATTTT. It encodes CASSPLPIGGNTDTQYF.

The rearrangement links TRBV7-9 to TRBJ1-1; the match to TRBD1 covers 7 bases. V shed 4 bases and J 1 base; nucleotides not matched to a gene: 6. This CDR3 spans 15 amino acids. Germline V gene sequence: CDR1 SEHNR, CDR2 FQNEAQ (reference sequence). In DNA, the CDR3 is TGTGCCAGCAGCTATTCCGGGACAGAGAACACTGAAGCTTTCTTT. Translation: CASSYSGTENTEAFF.

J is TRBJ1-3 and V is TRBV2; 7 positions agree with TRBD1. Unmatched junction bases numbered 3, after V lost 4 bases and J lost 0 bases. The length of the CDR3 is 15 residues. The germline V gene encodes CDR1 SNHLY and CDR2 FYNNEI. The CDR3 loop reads CASSVDRNSGNTIYF. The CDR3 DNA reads TGTGCCAGCAGTGTGGACAGGAACTCTGGAAACACCATATATTTT.

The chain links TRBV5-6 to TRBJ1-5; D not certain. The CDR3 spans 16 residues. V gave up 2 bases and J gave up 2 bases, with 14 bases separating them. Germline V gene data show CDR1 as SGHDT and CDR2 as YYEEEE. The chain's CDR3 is CASSLSRENGNQPQHF. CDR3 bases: TGTGCCAGCAGCTTATCGAGGGAGAATGGCAATCAGCCCCAGCATTTT.

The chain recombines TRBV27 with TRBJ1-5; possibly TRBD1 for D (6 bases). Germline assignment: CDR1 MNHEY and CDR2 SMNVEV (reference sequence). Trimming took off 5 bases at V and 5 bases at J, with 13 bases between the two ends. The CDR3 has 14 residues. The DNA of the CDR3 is TGTGCCAGCAGTGTAGAAGGGGGGCATCAGCCCCAGCATTTT. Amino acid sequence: CASSVEGGHQPQHF.

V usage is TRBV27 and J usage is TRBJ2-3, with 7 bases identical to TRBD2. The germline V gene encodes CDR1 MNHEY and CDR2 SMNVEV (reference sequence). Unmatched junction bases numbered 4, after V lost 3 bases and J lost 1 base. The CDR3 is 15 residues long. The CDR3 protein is CASSFNAGGTDTQYF. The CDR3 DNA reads TGTGCCAGCAGTTTTAACGCGGGAGGCACAGATACGCAGTATTTT.

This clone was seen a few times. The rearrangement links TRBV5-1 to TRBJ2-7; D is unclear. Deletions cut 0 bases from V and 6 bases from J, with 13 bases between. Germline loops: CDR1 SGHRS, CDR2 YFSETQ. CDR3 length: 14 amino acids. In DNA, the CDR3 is TGCGCCAGCAGCTTGGCCGACCTTGATAGCGAGCAGTACTTC. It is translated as CASSLADLDSEQYF.

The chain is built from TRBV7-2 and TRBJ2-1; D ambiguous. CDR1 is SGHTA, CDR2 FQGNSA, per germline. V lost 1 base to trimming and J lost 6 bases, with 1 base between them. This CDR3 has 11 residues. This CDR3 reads CASSLVNEQFF. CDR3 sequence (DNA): TGTGCCAGCAGCTTAGTCAATGAGCAGTTCTTC.

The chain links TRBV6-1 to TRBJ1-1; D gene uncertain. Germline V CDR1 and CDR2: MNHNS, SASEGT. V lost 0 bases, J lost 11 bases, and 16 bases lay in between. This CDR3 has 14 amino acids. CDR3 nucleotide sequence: TGTGCCAGCAGTGAAGCGGCGAGAAGGCCTCGGGCTTTCTTT. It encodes CASSEAARRPRAFF.

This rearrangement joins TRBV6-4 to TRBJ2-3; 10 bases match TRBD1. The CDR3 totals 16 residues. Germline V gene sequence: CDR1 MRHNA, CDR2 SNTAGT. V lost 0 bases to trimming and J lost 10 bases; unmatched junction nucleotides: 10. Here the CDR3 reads CASSDSGTGALGAQYF. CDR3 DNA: TGTGCCAGCAGTGACTCAGGGACAGGGGCCCTTGGGGCGCAGTATTTT.

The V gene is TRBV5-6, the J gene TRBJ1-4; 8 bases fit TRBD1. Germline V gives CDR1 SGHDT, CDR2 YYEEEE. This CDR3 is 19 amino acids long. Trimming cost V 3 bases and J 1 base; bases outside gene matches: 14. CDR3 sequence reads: CASSSRKSTGGETNEKLFF. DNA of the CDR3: TGTGCCAGCAGCTCCCGAAAGAGCACAGGGGGTGAAACTAATGAAAAACTGTTTTTT.

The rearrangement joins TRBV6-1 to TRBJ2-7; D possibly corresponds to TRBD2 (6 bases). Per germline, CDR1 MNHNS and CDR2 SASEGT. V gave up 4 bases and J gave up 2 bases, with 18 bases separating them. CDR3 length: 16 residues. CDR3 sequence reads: CASSGPLAGIAYEQYF. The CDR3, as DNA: TGTGCCAGCAGTGGGCCGCTTGCGGGAATCGCCTACGAGCAGTACTTC.